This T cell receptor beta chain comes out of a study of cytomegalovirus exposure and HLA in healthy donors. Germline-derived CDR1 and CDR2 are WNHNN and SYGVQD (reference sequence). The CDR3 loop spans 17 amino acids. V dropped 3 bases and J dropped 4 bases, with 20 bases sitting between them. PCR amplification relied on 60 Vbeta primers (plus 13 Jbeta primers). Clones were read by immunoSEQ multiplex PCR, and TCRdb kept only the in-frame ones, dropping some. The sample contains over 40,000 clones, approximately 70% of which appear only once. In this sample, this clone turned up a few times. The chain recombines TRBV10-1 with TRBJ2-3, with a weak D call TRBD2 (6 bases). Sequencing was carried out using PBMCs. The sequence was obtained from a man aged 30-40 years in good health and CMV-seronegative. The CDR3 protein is CASSDLYTGEGPDTQYF. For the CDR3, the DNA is TGCGCCAGCAGTGATCTTTACACGGGAGAAGGGCCAGATACGCAGTATTTT.